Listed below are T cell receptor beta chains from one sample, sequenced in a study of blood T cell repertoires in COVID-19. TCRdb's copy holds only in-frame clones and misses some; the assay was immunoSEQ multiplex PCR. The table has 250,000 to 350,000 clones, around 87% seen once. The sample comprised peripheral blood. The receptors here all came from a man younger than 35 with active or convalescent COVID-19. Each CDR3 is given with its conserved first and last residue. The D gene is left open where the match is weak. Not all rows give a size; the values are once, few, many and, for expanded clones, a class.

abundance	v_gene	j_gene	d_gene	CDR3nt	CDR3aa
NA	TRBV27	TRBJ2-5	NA	TGTGCCAGCAGTTTACGGCCGGGTTGGGAAGAGACCCAGTACTTC	CASSLRPGWEETQYF
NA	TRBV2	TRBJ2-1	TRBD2	TGTGCCAGCAGGGCCGGGACTAGCGACTACAATGAGCAGTTCTTC	CASRAGTSDYNEQFF
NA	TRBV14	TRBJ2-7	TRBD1	TGTGCCAGCAGCCGGACAGGGGAAGGCGCCTACGAGCAGTACTTC	CASSRTGEGAYEQYF
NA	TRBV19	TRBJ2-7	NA	TGTGCCAGTAGTGGTCCGGGGTTCTACGAGCAGTACTTC	CASSGPGFYEQYF
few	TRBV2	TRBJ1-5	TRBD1	TGTGCCAGCAGTGGGACAGGGTATCGTCATCAGCCCCAGCATTTT	CASSGTGYRHQPQHF
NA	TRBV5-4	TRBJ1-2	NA	TGTGCCAGCAGCTCTGGTATTACCCAGGGGAACTATGGCTACACCTTC	CASSSGITQGNYGYTF
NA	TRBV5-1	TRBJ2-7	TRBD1	TGCGCCAGCAGCTCCGGCGACAGGGGGTTGACGAACGAGCAGTACTTC	CASSSGDRGLTNEQYF
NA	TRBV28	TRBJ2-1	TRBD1	TGTGCCAGCACCTGGGGCGGGGACAGGGGTTACAATGAGCAGTTCTTC	CASTWGGDRGYNEQFF
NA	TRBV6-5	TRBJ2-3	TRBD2	TGTGCCAGCGGGGGACTAGCGGGATCAGATACGCAGTATTTT	CASGGLAGSDTQYF
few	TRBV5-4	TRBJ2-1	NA	TGTGCCAGCAGCTTTTACCTCGGAGGAAAATACAATGAGCAGTTCTTC	CASSFYLGGKYNEQFF
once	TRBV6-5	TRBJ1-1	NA	TGTGCCAGCAGTTACCACAACAGGGTAAACACTGAAGCTTTCTTT	CASSYHNRVNTEAFF
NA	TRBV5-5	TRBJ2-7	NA	TGTGCCAGCAGCTTCGGACAGCACTACGAGCAGTACTTC	CASSFGQHYEQYF
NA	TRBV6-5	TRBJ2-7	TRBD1	TGTGCCAGCAGTCCAAGAACAGGGGTTAAGTACTTC	CASSPRTGVKYF
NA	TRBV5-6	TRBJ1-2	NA	TGTGCCAGCAGCTTGTTACAGGAATCCTACACCTTC	CASSLLQESYTF
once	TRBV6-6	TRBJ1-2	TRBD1	TGTGCCAGCGGAGAACCGGGGACAGGGGGCTATGGCTACACCTTC	CASGEPGTGGYGYTF
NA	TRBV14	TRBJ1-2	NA	TGTGCCAGCAGCCAAGTGTACGGTGATGGCTACACCTTC	CASSQVYGDGYTF
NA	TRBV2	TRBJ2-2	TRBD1	TGTGCCAGCAATCCGGGACAGGGTTTAGGCGGGGAGCTGTTTTTT	CASNPGQGLGGELFF
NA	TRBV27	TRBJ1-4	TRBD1	TGTGCCAGCAGTTCCTCCGGGACAGGGCGCGCAAAACTGTTTTTT	CASSSSGTGRAKLFF
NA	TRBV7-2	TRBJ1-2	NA	TGTGCCAGCAGCTCACAGGTTTCCTATGGCTACACCTTC	CASSSQVSYGYTF
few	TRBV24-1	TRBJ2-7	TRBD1	TGTGCCACCCTGAGGGGGCCCTACGAGCAGTACTTC	CATLRGPYEQYF
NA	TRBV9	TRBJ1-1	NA	TGTGCCAGCAGCGCAAAGGGGAGGGGATGGACTGAAGCTTTCTTT	CASSAKGRGWTEAFF
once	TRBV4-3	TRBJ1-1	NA	TGCGCCAGCAGCCCTACCGGGACAACGGTTGCTTTCTTT	CASSPTGTTVAFF
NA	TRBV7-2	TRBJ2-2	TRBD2	TGTGCCAGCAGCTTAACTCGGGGGGGTTTTAACACCGGGGAGCTGTTTTTT	CASSLTRGGFNTGELFF
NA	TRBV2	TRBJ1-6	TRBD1	TGTGCCAGCAGACAGGGGATTTCACCCCTCCACTTT	CASRQGISPLHF
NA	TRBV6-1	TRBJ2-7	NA	TGTGCCAGCAGTGACAGGTTCTTGAAGAGCTCCTACGAGCAGTACTTC	CASSDRFLKSSYEQYF
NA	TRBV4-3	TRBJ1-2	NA	TGCGCCAGCAGCCAGACTACGGTGAACTATGGCTACACCTTC	CASSQTTVNYGYTF
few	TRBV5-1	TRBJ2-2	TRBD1	TGCGCCAGCAGCTCCTTAACCCGGGACAGGACCGGGGAGCTGTTTTTT	CASSSLTRDRTGELFF
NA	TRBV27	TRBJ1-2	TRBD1	TGTGCCAGCAGACGAAGGACAGGGATCTATGGCTACACCTTC	CASRRRTGIYGYTF
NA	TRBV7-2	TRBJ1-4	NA	TGTGCCAGCAGCTTAGGTCCCCTGAGGGGCAACAGGGCCCGGGAAAAACTGTTTTTT	CASSLGPLRGNRAREKLFF
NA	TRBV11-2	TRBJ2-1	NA	TGTGCCAGCAGCTTACAGGGGTTGGTCTCCTACAATGAGCAGTTCTTC	CASSLQGLVSYNEQFF
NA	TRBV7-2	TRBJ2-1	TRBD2	TGTGCCAGCAGCATGGGACTAGAAGGCGACAATGAGCAGTTCTTC	CASSMGLEGDNEQFF
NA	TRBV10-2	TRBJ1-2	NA	TGCGCCAGCGCATTGGGGCCTGGCTATGGCTACACCTTC	CASALGPGYGYTF
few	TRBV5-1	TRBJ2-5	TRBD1	TGCGCCAGCACCCGAGGTGGCAGGGGGGAGACCCAGTACTTC	CASTRGGRGETQYF
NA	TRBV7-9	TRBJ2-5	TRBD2	TGTGCCAGCAGCCGAACCTGGGCGGGGGAAGAGACCCAGTACTTC	CASSRTWAGEETQYF
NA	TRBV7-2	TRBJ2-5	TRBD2	TGTGCCAGCAGCTTAGCAGCGGGGGGAATTGGAGAGACCCAGTACTTC	CASSLAAGGIGETQYF
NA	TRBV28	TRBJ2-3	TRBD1	TGTGCCAGCATAAATATCAGGGGGTCCTCTAGCACAGATACGCAGTATTTT	CASINIRGSSSTDTQYF
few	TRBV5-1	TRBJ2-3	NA	TGCGCCAGCAGCTTTCTAAATCCCACAGATACGCAGTATTTT	CASSFLNPTDTQYF
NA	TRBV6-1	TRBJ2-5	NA	TGTGCCAGCAGTGACCTAGAAGAGACCCAGTACTTC	CASSDLEETQYF
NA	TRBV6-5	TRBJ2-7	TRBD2	TGTGCCAGCAGTTCCGGACTAGCGGGGGCCTACGAGCAGTACTTC	CASSSGLAGAYEQYF
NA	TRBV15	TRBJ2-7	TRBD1	TGTGCCACCAGCAAAATTGCCGGGACAGGGGGCTACGAGCAGTACTTC	CATSKIAGTGGYEQYF
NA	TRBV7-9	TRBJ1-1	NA	TGTGCCAGCAGCGGACTGGTACAGAACACTGAAGCTTTCTTT	CASSGLVQNTEAFF
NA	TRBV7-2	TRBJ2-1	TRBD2	TGTGCCAGCAGCTTAGAAAGTCTAGCGGGGGGGCTCTCCTACAATGAGCAGTTCTTC	CASSLESLAGGLSYNEQFF
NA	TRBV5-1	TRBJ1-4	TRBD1	TGCGCCAGCAGCTTGGGGGACAGGGATAATGAAAAACTGTTTTTT	CASSLGDRDNEKLFF
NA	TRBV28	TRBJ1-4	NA	TGTGCCAGCAGTTCTGGACAGCGGAAAGGTGTTTCTAATGAAAAACTGTTTTTT	CASSSGQRKGVSNEKLFF
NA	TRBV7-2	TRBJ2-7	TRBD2	TGTGCCAGCAGCTTCACCGGGACTAGCGGCTACGAGCAGTACTTC	CASSFTGTSGYEQYF
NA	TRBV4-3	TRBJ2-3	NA	TGCGCCAGCAGCCGCCTCGCGAGGGGGATTGGGACAGATACGCAGTATTTT	CASSRLARGIGTDTQYF